The 12 T cell receptor beta chains reported below all come from one sample, sequenced in a study of patients and donors after allogeneic stem cell transplantation. MiXCR, applied by TCRdb to the RT-PCR reads, yields one record per CDR3 protein. Among some 960,000 distinct CDR3 sequences listed, more than 15% were seen once. The specimen was blood, either unsorted or a sorted T cell fraction (not recorded which). These receptors came from a human donor who was either an allogeneic HSCT recipient or a stem cell or donor lymphocyte infusion donor (not recorded which). It is not recorded whose cells these are; they may come from a transplant donor.

The CDR3 DNA sequence: TGCGCCAGCAGCTTGGAGCAAGGGACAGGGTACGAGCAGTACTTC. It codes for CASSLEQGTGYEQYF. The chain has TRBV5-1 and TRBJ2-7, with 9 bases that match TRBD1. Germline V CDR1 and CDR2: SGHRS, YFSETQ. This CDR3 is 15 amino acids long. The J segment lost 4 bases and the V segment lost 0 bases, leaving 5 bases of the junction unmatched.

The chain has TRBV9 and TRBJ2-3; D is possibly TRBD2 (7 bases). The V end lost 0 bases, the J end lost 2 bases, and 13 bases lay between the germline ends. From germline, CDR1 is SGDLS and CDR2 YYNGEE. This CDR3 is 16 amino acids long. Here the CDR3 DNA reads TGTGCCAGCAGCGTAGCCCGGGGGGCAGTCACAGATACGCAGTATTTT. It is translated as CASSVARGAVTDTQYF.

This sequence joins TRBV29-1 and TRBJ1-2, with a possible D match to TRBD1 (6 bases). Looked up from germline, CDR1 is SQVTM and CDR2 is ANQGSEA. Trimming cost V 6 bases and J 2 bases, with 13 bases left between them. The CDR3 extends over 13 amino acids. The CDR3 region is CSVLKGDNYGYTF. The DNA of the CDR3 is TGCAGCGTCTTGAAGGGGGACAACTATGGCTACACCTTC.

This clonotype was seen many times. The rearrangement joins TRBV10-3 to TRBJ2-1; TRBD2 is a possible D gene (5 bases). The V end lost 3 bases, the J end lost 8 bases, and 17 bases lay between the germline ends. Germline values: CDR1 ENHRY, CDR2 SYGVKD. The CDR3 length is 15 residues. The CDR3 DNA is TGTGCCATCAGTGAATGGGGAGCCCTTGGAGATGAGCAGTTCTTC. This encodes CAISEWGALGDEQFF.

This clonotype was seen more than once but under ten times. This chain connects TRBV29-1 to TRBJ2-1, with TRBD2 matching 7 bases. The CDR3 spans 15 residues. V shed 8 bases and J 0 bases; nucleotides not matched to a gene: 10. CDR1 and CDR2 from the germline V gene are SQVTM and ANQGSEA. The CDR3: CSIRGDRSSYNEQFF. For the CDR3, the DNA is TGCAGCATACGGGGGGATCGAAGCTCCTACAATGAGCAGTTCTTC.

This clonotype has ten or more counts. The chain joins TRBV4-2 to TRBJ1-2, with D unclear. V was shortened by 3 bases and J by 6 bases, with 5 bases between the two germline ends. Germline V gene data show CDR1 as LGHNA and CDR2 as YNFKEQ. The CDR3 has 11 amino acids. The CDR3 region is CASSQRDGYTF. Written as DNA, the CDR3 is TGTGCCAGCAGCCAGAGGGATGGCTACACCTTC.

This clonotype was found a few times. The rearrangement joins TRBV6-2 or TRBV6-3 to TRBJ2-5; no clear D. Germline V CDR1 and CDR2: MNHEY, SVGEGT. The CDR3 has 16 residues. The V gene lost 2 bases and the J gene lost 5 bases, with 18 bases spanning the gap. The CDR3 protein is CASSYERRVGRETQYF. The DNA of the CDR3 is TGTGCCAGCAGTTACGAAAGACGGGTTGGAAGGGAGACCCAGTACTTC.

The chain recombines TRBV14 with TRBJ2-7; D ambiguous. CDR3 size: 13 residues. Per the germline V gene, CDR1 is SGHDN and CDR2 is FVKESK. Between the trimmed V and J ends, which lost 1 base and 7 bases, there was a span of 11 bases. DNA of the CDR3: TGTGCCAGCAGCCAAGTGACCTACTATGAGCAGTACTTC. Translating gives CASSQVTYYEQYF.

The chain joins TRBV5-1 to TRBJ2-3; no reliable D call. V lost 4 bases to trimming and J lost 4 bases, with 19 bases between them. The germline CDR1 and CDR2 sequences are SGHRS and YFSETQ. The CDR3 covers 16 residues. In DNA, the CDR3 is TGCGCCAGCAGCACCAGACACACTTCGAGCTCAGATACGCAGTATTTT. Amino acid sequence: CASSTRHTSSSDTQYF.

The chain links TRBV20-1 to TRBJ2-7; 7 bases are a match to TRBD2. Trimming cost V 6 bases and J 3 bases; bases outside gene matches: 5. Germline CDR1 is DFQATT and CDR2 is SNEGSKA (reference sequence). CDR3 length equals 12 residues. DNA of the CDR3: TGCAGTGCGGGGGGGGACGACTACGAGCAGTACTTC. Translation gives CSAGGDDYEQYF.

This clonotype occurred a few times. The chain joins TRBV28 to TRBJ2-7; 9 bases fit TRBD1. Trimming took 3 bases from V and 4 from J; bases not matched to a gene: 4. CDR3 length: 14 residues. The germline V gene encodes CDR1 MDHEN and CDR2 SYDVKM. Here the CDR3 DNA reads TGTGCCAGCAGTTTGTGGGACAGGGAATACGAGCAGTACTTC. Protein: CASSLWDREYEQYF.

The rearrangement joins TRBV25-1 to TRBJ1-1; 8 bases fit TRBD1. CDR1 is MGHDK and CDR2 is SYGVNS in the germline V gene. Trimming at V came to 4 bases and at J to 5 bases, leaving 6 bases not matched to a gene. CDR3 length equals 14 residues. The CDR3 reads CASSVDRAGTEAFF. The CDR3 nucleotides are TGTGCCAGCAGTGTGGACAGGGCAGGTACTGAAGCTTTCTTT.